One and the same sample provided the 17 T cell receptor beta chains below, sequenced in a study of shared clonotypes between healthy human individuals. Sequencing used immunoSEQ multiplex PCR; TCRdb keeps in-frame clones, though not all of them. This table has about 490,000 clones, 60% to 80% appearing once. The sequenced sample was PBMCs. The receptors come from a woman in her forties in good health. Some clones in this sample may be carry-over from other donors' samples.

This clone was counted a few times. This chain joins TRBV4-3 and TRBJ2-1; TRBD2 agrees at 10 bases. Germline V gene lookup returns CDR1 LGHNA and CDR2 YSLEER. The CDR3 extends over 19 amino acids. After removal of 4 bases from V and 4 bases from J, the junction contained 16 bases not matched to a gene. The chain's CDR3 is CASSRHRGSGRAGYNEQFF. In DNA, the CDR3 is TGCGCCAGCAGCCGCCACCGGGGAAGCGGGAGGGCCGGTTACAATGAGCAGTTCTTC.

This chain's CDR3 is CASSWGTILRYEQYF. The CDR3 coding sequence is TGTGCCAGCAGCTGGGGGACCATCCTGCGCTACGAGCAGTACTTC. The chain links TRBV5-8 to TRBJ2-7, with D perhaps assigned TRBD1 or TRBD2 (5 bases each). The V gene lost 3 bases and the J gene lost 3 bases, with 16 bases spanning the gap. The length of the CDR3 is 15 residues. Germline V gene sequence: CDR1 SGHTS, CDR2 YDEGEE. The entire variable domain, with the rest obtained from reference TRBV5-8 and TRBJ2-7, is as follows: EAGVTQSPTHLIKTRGQQATLRCSPISGHTSVYWYQQALGLGLQFLLWYDEGEERNRGNFPPRFSGRQFPNYSSELNVNALELEDSALYLCASSWGTILRYEQYFGPGTRLTVT.

The chain combines TRBV19 with TRBJ1-1, with a possible D match to TRBD1 (5 bases). The germline CDR1 and CDR2 sequences are LNHDA and SQIVND (reference sequence). The CDR3 totals 16 residues. The ends were cut back, 4 bases at V and 1 base at J, with 16 bases in the middle. The CDR3 reads CASSRGRDGWNTEAFF. CDR3 bases: TGTGCCAGTAGTAGAGGCCGGGACGGATGGAACACTGAAGCTTTCTTT.

V and J are TRBV5-4 and TRBJ2-5, with TRBD2 matching over 10 bases. Losses at the gene ends were 1 base for V and 5 bases for J; bases not matched to a gene: 8. CDR1 is SGHNT and CDR2 is YYREEE in the germline V gene (reference sequence). This CDR3 has 16 amino acids. CDR3 nucleotide sequence: TGTGCCAGCAGCTTGTTAAGCGGGAGGGCCAGGGAGACCCAGTACTTC. Translating it yields CASSLLSGRARETQYF.

Only a few counts were recorded for this clone. The rearrangement links TRBV4-1 to TRBJ2-2; the D gene is possibly TRBD1 (5 bases). Germline assignment: CDR1 MGHRA and CDR2 YSYEKL. V gave up 4 bases and J gave up 1 base, with 10 bases separating them. The length of the CDR3 is 15 residues. This CDR3 reads CASSLRTLNTGELFF. The CDR3 coding sequence is TGCGCCAGCAGCCTTAGGACATTGAACACCGGGGAGCTGTTTTTT.

Only a few counts were recorded for this clone. Other DNA sequences within the sample encode an identical CDR3. This chain joins TRBV19 and TRBJ1-1; a weak D match, TRBD1 (5 bases). There are 13 residues in the CDR3. Trimming took 6 bases from V and 0 from J, leaving 8 bases between them. Germline V gene sequence: CDR1 LNHDA, CDR2 SQIVND (reference sequence). CDR3 in amino acids: CASSTTVNTEAFF. CDR3 nucleotides: TGTGCCAGTAGCACGACAGTGAACACTGAAGCTTTCTTT.

The chain is built from TRBV7-2 and TRBJ2-3; tentative D call: TRBD2 (6 bases). V lost 2 bases, J lost 5 bases, and 17 bases lay in between. The CDR3 consists of 16 residues. Germline values: CDR1 SGHTA, CDR2 FQGNSA. This CDR3 is CASSLTSGGAGDTQYF. CDR3 bases: TGTGCCAGCAGCTTAACCTCCGGCGGGGCGGGAGATACGCAGTATTTT.

This rearrangement joins TRBV10-3 to TRBJ2-1; 10 bases map to TRBD2. The germline gives CDR1 ENHRY, CDR2 SYGVKD. J gave up 5 bases and V 9 bases, and 7 bases lay outside the gene matches. The CDR3 extends over 14 amino acids. Here the CDR3 reads CAITGTSANNEQFF. In DNA, the CDR3 is TGTGCCATAACCGGGACTAGCGCCAACAATGAGCAGTTCTTC.

This sequence joins TRBV9 and TRBJ1-3; possibly TRBD1 for D (5 bases). Germline-derived CDR1 and CDR2 are SGDLS and YYNGEE. This CDR3 is 18 amino acids long. Trimming removed 0 bases from V and 4 bases from J, with 20 bases in between. Here the CDR3 reads CASSVARSPGGVGNTIYF. DNA for the CDR3: TGTGCCAGCAGCGTAGCTCGGTCTCCGGGAGGGGTCGGAAACACCATATATTTT.

In its sample, this clone was seen once. The chain employs TRBV27 and TRBJ1-2; 8 positions match TRBD1. This CDR3 contains 13 residues. Germline CDR1 and CDR2: MNHEY and SMNVEV (reference sequence). J lost 2 bases, V lost 6 bases, and 2 bases had no gene match. The CDR3 reads CASRRTGNYGYTF. In DNA form, the CDR3 reads TGTGCCAGCAGACGGACAGGGAACTATGGCTACACCTTC.

About this clone: A read error is likely here: a far larger clone is one base away. The chain combines TRBV10-2 with TRBJ2-5; D not resolved. The J call is uncertain, as TRBJ2-7 better fits the DNA end. Looked up from germline, CDR1 is WSHSY and CDR2 is SAAADI. This CDR3 contains 15 residues. The CDR3 DNA follows: TGCGCCAGCGGGGTAATTTGGGGAAACTCCTACGAGCAGTACTTC. As protein: CASGVIWGNSYEQYF.

Only a few counts were recorded for this clone. The J gene is TRBJ2-7, the V gene TRBV28; 9 positions match TRBD1. V shed 3 bases, J shed 3 bases, and the junction held 6 bases outside the gene matches. Looked up from germline, CDR1 is MDHEN and CDR2 is SYDVKM. This CDR3 region has 15 residues. CDR3 bases: TGTGCCAGCAGTTTTCCCGGGACAGGGAACTACGAGCAGTACTTC. This codes for CASSFPGTGNYEQYF.

The chain's CDR3 is CASSFAGGNGYTF. The DNA for the CDR3 is TGTGCCAGCAGTTTTGCAGGGGGGAATGGCTACACCTTC. This sequence joins TRBV28 and TRBJ1-2, with 7 bases lining up with TRBD1. Germline V lookup: CDR1 MDHEN, CDR2 SYDVKM. J lost 6 bases, V lost 3 bases, and 4 bases had no gene match. The CDR3 is made up of 13 amino acids.

The sample holds one count of this clone. The chain joins TRBV6-5 to TRBJ2-7; D ambiguous. Trimming left V 8 bases short and J 0 bases short, with 14 bases between. CDR1 and CDR2 from the germline V gene are MNHEY and SVGAGI. The CDR3 has 14 amino acids. CDR3 loop: CASLRTASSYEQYF. As DNA, the CDR3 is TGTGCCAGCCTTAGGACCGCTAGCTCCTACGAGCAGTACTTC.

The CDR3 loop reads CASSFQLGAYGYTF. Written as DNA, the CDR3 is TGTGCCAGCAGCTTTCAGCTCGGAGCCTATGGCTACACCTTC. The chain is built from TRBV5-6 and TRBJ1-2; D call uncertain. V lost 2 bases, J lost 4 bases, and 12 bases lay in between. Germline-derived CDR1 and CDR2 are SGHDT and YYEEEE. There are 14 residues in the CDR3.

The V call is TRBV13, the J call TRBJ2-7, with TRBD2 matching 15 bases. Germline assignment: CDR1 PRHDT and CDR2 FYEKMQ (reference sequence). This CDR3 is 17 amino acids long. V shed 0 bases, J shed 5 bases, and the junction held 5 bases outside the gene matches. The CDR3 sequence is CASSLGGLAGGFHEQYF. CDR3 coding DNA: TGTGCCAGCAGCTTAGGCGGACTAGCGGGAGGGTTCCACGAGCAGTACTTC.

The gene calls are TRBV20-1 and TRBJ2-5; TRBD1 might be the D (5 bases). CDR1 is DFQATT, CDR2 SNEGSKA, per germline (reference sequence). The CDR3 is 11 residues long. Trimming took 8 bases from V and 2 from J, leaving 9 bases between them. The CDR3 spells CSTDKQETQYF. The CDR3 nucleotides read TGCAGTACGGACAAGCAAGAGACCCAGTACTTC.